The 13 T cell receptor beta chains in this list originate from one sample, sequenced in a study of Ad26.COV2.S vaccination and SARS-CoV-2 variants. Treatment reported: roughly 19 received Ad26.COV2.S at low or high dose, single or two shots; about 5 received placebo; per-sample allocation not given. Samples were taken on day 63 after the first vaccine or placebo injection. Some clones are missing from TCRdb's copy, which holds only in-frame ones; the method was immunoSEQ multiplex PCR. The table has 450,000 to 550,000 clones, about 91% seen once; the top ten hold about 2.5%. The material sequenced was peripheral blood, taken in a trial of Ad26.COV2.S vaccine versus placebo. These receptors were obtained from a person aged 18-65 years who received the Ad26.COV2.S COVID-19 vaccine or a placebo.

This chain uses TRBV9 with TRBJ1-3; TRBD1 matches at 10 bases. Germline values: CDR1 SGDLS, CDR2 YYNGEE. The CDR3 contains 16 residues. Germline trimming cut 3 bases from V and 4 bases from J; bases unmatched to any gene: 7. CDR3 in amino acids: CASSAYPGQGGNTIYF. The DNA for the CDR3 is TGTGCCAGCAGCGCTTACCCGGGACAGGGGGGAAACACCATATATTTT.

The chain carries TRBV5-8 and TRBJ2-2, with D unclear. The CDR3 has 14 amino acids. CDR1 SGHTS and CDR2 YDEGEE come from the germline V gene. V gave up 4 bases and J gave up 9 bases, with 16 bases separating them. The CDR3 DNA sequence: TGTGCCAGCAGCCGCGTACCGTTTAGCTGGGAGCTGTTTTTT. It encodes CASSRVPFSWELFF. Based on the CDR3 plus reference TRBV5-8 and TRBJ2-2, the full variable domain is EAGVTQSPTHLIKTRGQQATLRCSPISGHTSVYWYQQALGLGLQFLLWYDEGEERNRGNFPPRFSGRQFPNYSSELNVNALELEDSALYLCASSRVPFSWELFFGEGSRLTVL.

This clone came up a few times. This rearrangement joins TRBV18 to TRBJ1-5; 8 bases map to TRBD1. This CDR3 is 14 amino acids long. The J segment lost 8 bases and the V segment lost 3 bases, leaving 6 bases of the junction unmatched. Per the germline V gene, CDR1 is KGHSH and CDR2 is LQKENI. CDR3 nucleotides: TGTGCCAGCTCACCGGACAGGGCGGGGGAGCCCCAGCATTTT. Translation gives CASSPDRAGEPQHF. Complete variable domain (other parts from reference TRBV18 and TRBJ1-5): NAGVMQNPRHLVRRRGQEARLRCSPMKGHSHVYWYRQLPEEGLKFMVYLQKENIIDESGMPKERFSAEFPKEGPSILRIQQVVRGDSAAYFCASSPDRAGEPQHFGDGTRLSIL.

This clone was counted a few times. The chain joins TRBV5-1 to TRBJ1-6; the D is unclear. This CDR3 has 14 amino acids. Germline V gene data show CDR1 as SGHRS and CDR2 as YFSETQ. Between the trimmed V and J ends, which lost 4 bases and 2 bases, there was a span of 7 bases. This chain's CDR3 is CASSKDPYNSPLHF. The CDR3 DNA reads TGCGCCAGCAGCAAAGACCCCTATAATTCACCCCTCCACTTT.

The rearrangement joins TRBV19 to TRBJ2-3; the match to TRBD2 covers 7 bases. This CDR3 has 14 amino acids. With V trimmed by 10 bases and J by 4 bases, 11 bases remained unmatched. Germline V gene sequence: CDR1 LNHDA, CDR2 SQIVND (reference sequence). The CDR3 DNA reads as TGTGCCACTGGGGGAGGGCTGGGCGCAGATACGCAGTATTTT. Protein: CATGGGLGADTQYF.

The V gene is TRBV3-1 (or the pseudogene TRBV3-2), the J gene TRBJ2-5, with D unclear. Germline CDR1 LGHDT, CDR2 YNNKEL (reference sequence). Trimming took off 4 bases at V and 5 bases at J, with 11 bases between the two ends. The CDR3 runs 13 residues. CDR3 nucleotides: TGTGCCAGCAGCCCTTACGAGCTTGAGACCCAGTACTTC. This gives the protein CASSPYELETQYF.

The chain recombines TRBV19 with TRBJ1-1, with a tentative D call TRBD1 (6 bases). Looked up from germline, CDR1 is LNHDA and CDR2 is SQIVND (reference sequence). The CDR3 consists of 13 residues. V was cut by 6 bases and J by 1 base, with 9 bases left in between. The CDR3 protein is CASRDRPNTEAFF. CDR3 nucleotide sequence: TGTGCCAGTAGAGACAGGCCGAACACTGAAGCTTTCTTT.

The gene calls are TRBV4-2 and TRBJ1-3; D is ambiguous. The CDR3 runs 15 residues. Germline values: CDR1 LGHNA, CDR2 YNFKEQ. Deletions cut 1 base from V and 1 base from J, with 8 bases between. The CDR3 DNA reads as TGTGCCAGCAGCCAAGGAGGCGGTTCTGGAAACACCATATATTTT. Protein: CASSQGGGSGNTIYF.

The V call is TRBV19, the J call TRBJ1-1, with D maybe TRBD1 (6 bases). Trimming left V 9 bases short and J 0 bases short, with 11 bases between. The CDR3 runs to 13 residues. CDR1 and CDR2 from the germline V gene are LNHDA and SQIVND (reference sequence). The CDR3 region is CASRTEMNTEAFF. For the CDR3, the DNA is TGTGCCAGCCGGACAGAAATGAACACTGAAGCTTTCTTT. Based on the CDR3 plus reference TRBV19 and TRBJ1-1, the full variable domain is DGGITQSPKYLFRKEGQNVTLSCEQNLNHDAMYWYRQDPGQGLRLIYYSQIVNDFQKGDIAEGYSVSREKKESFPLTVTSAQKNPTAFYLCASRTEMNTEAFFGQGTRLTVV.

The rearrangement uses TRBV29-1 and TRBJ2-1; D is ambiguous. The V gene's germline CDR1 is SQVTM and CDR2 ANQGSEA. CDR3 size: 10 residues. V lost 2 bases and J 15 bases, leaving 11 bases between the germline ends. In DNA, the CDR3 is TGCAGCGTTGAAAAGCGCAGTGCGTTCTTC. As protein: CSVEKRSAFF.

J is TRBJ1-2 and V is TRBV7-9; D remains unclear. The CDR3 runs 14 residues. Trimming removed 0 bases from V and 2 bases from J, with 7 bases in between. CDR1 is SEHNR and CDR2 is FQNEAQ in the germline V gene (reference sequence). The CDR3 bases are TGTGCCAGCAGCTTAGCAGCCGGGAACTATGGCTACACCTTC. Its protein product is CASSLAAGNYGYTF.

The V call is TRBV7-3, the J call TRBJ2-3; D gene uncertain. Germline V gene data show CDR1 as SGHTA and CDR2 as FQGTGA. Deletions cut 1 base from V and 6 bases from J, with 11 bases between. The CDR3 runs 14 residues. The CDR3 spells CASSLSLPGDTQYF. The CDR3 DNA is TGTGCCAGCAGCTTAAGTCTTCCCGGGGATACGCAGTATTTT.

The rearrangement uses TRBV27 and TRBJ1-4; 8 nucleotides agree with TRBD1. Germline CDR1 MNHEY, CDR2 SMNVEV (reference sequence). Trimming at V came to 7 bases and at J to 6 bases, leaving 4 bases not matched to a gene. The CDR3 runs to 13 residues. The CDR3 DNA reads TGTGCCAGCACAGGGGGCGTTGATGAAAAACTGTTTTTT. Translated, it gives CASTGGVDEKLFF.